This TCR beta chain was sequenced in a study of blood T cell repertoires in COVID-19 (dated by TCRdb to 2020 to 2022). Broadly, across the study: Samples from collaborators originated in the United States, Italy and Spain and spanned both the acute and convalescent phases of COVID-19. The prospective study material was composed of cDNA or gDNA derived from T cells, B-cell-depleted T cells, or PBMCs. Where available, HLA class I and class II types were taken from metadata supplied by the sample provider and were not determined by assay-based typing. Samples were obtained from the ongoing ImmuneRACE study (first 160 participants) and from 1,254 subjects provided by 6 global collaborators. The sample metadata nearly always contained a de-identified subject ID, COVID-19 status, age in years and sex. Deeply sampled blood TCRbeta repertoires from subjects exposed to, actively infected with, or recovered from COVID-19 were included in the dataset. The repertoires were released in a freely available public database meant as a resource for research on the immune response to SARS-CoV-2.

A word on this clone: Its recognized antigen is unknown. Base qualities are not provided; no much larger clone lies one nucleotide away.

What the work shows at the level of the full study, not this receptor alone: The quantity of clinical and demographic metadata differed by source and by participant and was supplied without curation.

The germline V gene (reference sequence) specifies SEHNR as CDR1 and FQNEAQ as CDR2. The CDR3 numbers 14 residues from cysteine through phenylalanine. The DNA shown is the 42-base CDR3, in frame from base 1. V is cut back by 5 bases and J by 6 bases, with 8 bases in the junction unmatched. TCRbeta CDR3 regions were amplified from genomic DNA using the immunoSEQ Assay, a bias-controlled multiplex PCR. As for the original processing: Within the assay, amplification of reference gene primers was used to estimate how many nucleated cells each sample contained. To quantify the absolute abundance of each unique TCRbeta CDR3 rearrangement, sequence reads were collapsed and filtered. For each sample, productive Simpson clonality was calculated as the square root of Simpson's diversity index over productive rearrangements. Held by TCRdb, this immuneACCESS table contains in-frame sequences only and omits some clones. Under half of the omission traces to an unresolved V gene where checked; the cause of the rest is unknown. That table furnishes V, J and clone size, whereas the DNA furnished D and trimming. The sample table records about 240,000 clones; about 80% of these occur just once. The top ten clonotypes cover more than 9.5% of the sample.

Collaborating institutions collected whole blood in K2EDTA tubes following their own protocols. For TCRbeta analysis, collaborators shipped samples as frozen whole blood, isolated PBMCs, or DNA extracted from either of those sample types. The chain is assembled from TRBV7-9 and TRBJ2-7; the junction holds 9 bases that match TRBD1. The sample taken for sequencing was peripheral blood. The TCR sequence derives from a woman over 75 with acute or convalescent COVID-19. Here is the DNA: TGTGCCAGCAGCGCCCGGGACAGGGCGGTCGAGCAGTACTTC. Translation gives CASSARDRAVEQYF.